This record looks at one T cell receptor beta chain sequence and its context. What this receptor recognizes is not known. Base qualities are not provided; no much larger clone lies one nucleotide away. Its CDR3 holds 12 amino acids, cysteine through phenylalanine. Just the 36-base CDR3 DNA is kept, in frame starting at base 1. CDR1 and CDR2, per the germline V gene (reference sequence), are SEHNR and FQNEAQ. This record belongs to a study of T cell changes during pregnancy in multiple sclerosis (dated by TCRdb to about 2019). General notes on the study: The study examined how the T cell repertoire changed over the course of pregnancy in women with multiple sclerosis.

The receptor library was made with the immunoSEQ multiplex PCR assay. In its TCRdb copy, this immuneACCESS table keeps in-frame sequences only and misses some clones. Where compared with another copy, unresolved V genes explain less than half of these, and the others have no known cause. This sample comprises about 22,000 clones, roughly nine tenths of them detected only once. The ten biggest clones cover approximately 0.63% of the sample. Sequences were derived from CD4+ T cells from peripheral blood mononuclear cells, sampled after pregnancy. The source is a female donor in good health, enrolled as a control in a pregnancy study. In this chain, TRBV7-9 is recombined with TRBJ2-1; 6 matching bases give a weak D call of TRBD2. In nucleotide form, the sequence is TGTGCGACGAGCGGGTCCTACAATGAGCAGTTCTTC. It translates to CATSGSYNEQFF.